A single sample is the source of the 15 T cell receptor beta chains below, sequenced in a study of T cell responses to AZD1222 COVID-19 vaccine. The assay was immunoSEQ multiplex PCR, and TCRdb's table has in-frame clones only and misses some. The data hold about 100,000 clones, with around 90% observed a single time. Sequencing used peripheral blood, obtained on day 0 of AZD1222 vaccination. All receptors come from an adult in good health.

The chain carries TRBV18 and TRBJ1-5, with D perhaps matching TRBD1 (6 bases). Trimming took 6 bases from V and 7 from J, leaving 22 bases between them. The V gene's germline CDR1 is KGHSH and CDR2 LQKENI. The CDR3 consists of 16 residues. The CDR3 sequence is CASSLNGGGSGQPQHF. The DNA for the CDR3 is TGTGCCAGCTCCCTCAATGGGGGCGGGAGTGGCCAGCCCCAGCATTTT.

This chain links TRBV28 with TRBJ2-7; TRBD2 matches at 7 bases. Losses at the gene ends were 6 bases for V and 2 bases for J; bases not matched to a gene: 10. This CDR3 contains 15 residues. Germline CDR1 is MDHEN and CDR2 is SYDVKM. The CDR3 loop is CASRTPSGGTYEQYF. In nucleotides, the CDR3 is TGTGCCAGCAGAACCCCTAGCGGAGGGACCTACGAGCAGTACTTC.

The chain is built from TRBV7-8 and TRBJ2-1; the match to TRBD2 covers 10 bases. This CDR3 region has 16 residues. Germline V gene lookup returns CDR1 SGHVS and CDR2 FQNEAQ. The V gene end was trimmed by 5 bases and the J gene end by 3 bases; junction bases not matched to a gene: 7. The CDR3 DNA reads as TGTGCCAGCAGCGCTCCTAGCGGGAGAAGCTACAATGAGCAGTTCTTC. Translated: CASSAPSGRSYNEQFF.

In nucleotides, the CDR3 is TGTGCCAGCTCACCGACCACTCCTTCCTACGAGCAGTACTTC. Encoded protein: CASSPTTPSYEQYF. The rearrangement uses TRBV18 and TRBJ2-7, with D hard to call. V shed 3 bases and J shed 1 base, with 10 bases lying between them. CDR3 length: 14 amino acids. Germline lookup yields CDR1 KGHSH and CDR2 LQKENI.

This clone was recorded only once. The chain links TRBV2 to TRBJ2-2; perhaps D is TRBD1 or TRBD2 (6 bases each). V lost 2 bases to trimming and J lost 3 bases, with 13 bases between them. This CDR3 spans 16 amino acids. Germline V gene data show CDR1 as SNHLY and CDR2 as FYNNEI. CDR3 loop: CASSERRGRYTGELFF. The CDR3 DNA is TGTGCCAGCAGTGAAAGGAGGGGGAGATACACCGGGGAGCTGTTTTTT.

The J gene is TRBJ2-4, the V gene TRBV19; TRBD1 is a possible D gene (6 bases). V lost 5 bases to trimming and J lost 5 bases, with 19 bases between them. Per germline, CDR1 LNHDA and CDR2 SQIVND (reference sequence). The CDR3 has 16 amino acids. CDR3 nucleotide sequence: TGTGCCAGTAGTCCGAGCAGAGACAGGTTAGAAAACATTCAGTACTTC. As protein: CASSPSRDRLENIQYF. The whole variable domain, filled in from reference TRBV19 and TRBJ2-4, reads DGGITQSPKYLFRKEGQNVTLSCEQNLNHDAMYWYRQDPGQGLRLIYYSQIVNDFQKGDIAEGYSVSREKKESFPLTVTSAQKNPTAFYLCASSPSRDRLENIQYFGAGTRLSVL.

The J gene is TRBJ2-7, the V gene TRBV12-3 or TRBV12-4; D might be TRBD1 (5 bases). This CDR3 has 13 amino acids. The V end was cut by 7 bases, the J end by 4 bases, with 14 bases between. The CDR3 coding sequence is TGTGCCAGCACTGGACATCGGCTGTACGAGCAGTACTTC. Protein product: CASTGHRLYEQYF.

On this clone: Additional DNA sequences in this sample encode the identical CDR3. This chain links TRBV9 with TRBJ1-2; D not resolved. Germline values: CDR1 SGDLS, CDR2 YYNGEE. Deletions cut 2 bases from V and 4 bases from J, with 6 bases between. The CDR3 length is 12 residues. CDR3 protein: CASSVGVYGYTF. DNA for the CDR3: TGTGCCAGCAGCGTCGGGGTCTATGGCTACACCTTC.

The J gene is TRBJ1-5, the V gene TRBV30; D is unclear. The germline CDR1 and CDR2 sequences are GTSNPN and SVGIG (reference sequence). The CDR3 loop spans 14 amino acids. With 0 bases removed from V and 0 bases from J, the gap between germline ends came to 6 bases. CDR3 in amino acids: CAWSVINSNQPQHF. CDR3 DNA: TGTGCCTGGAGTGTGATAAATAGCAATCAGCCCCAGCATTTT.

Written as DNA, the CDR3 is TGTGCCAGCAGCTTAGACAGACGTGGCAATCAGCCCCAGCATTTT. Amino acids: CASSLDRRGNQPQHF. This chain connects TRBV27 to TRBJ1-5, with a tentative D call TRBD1 (5 bases). Germline CDR1 MNHEY, CDR2 SMNVEV (reference sequence). Trimming cost V 6 bases and J 2 bases, with 14 bases left between them. The CDR3 is 15 amino acids.

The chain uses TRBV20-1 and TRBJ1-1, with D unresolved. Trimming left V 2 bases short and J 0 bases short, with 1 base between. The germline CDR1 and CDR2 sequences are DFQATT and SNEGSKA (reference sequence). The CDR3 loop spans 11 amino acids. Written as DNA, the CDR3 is TGCAGTGCTAGAATGAACACTGAAGCTTTCTTT. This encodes CSARMNTEAFF.

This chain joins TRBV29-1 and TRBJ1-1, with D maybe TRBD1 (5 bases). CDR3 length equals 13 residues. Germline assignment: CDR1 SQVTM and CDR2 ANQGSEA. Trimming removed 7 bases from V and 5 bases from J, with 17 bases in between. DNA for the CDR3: TGCAGCGCTCGGGACTTAACACGGACTGAAGCTTTCTTT. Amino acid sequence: CSARDLTRTEAFF.

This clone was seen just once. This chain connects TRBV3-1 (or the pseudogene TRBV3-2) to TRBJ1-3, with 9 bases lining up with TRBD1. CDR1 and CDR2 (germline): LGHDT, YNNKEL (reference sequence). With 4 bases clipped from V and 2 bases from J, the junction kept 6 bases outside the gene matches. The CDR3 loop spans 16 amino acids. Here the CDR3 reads CASSLGTGTTGNTIYF. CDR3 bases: TGTGCCAGCAGCCTTGGGACAGGGACCACTGGAAACACCATATATTTT.

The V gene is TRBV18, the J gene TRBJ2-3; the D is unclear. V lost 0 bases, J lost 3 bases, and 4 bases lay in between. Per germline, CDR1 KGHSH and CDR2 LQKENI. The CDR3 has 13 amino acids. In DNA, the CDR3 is TGTGCCAGCTCACCACCGACTACAGATACGCAGTATTTT. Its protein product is CASSPPTTDTQYF.

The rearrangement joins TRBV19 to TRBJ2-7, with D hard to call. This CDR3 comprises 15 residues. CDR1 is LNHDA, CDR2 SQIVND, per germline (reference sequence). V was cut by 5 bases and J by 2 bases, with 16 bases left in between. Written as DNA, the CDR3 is TGTGCCAGTAGTTCCGGACCTCCAGGTACCTACGAGCAGTACTTC. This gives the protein CASSSGPPGTYEQYF. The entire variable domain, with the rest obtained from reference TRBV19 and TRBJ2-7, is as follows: DGGITQSPKYLFRKEGQNVTLSCEQNLNHDAMYWYRQDPGQGLRLIYYSQIVNDFQKGDIAEGYSVSREKKESFPLTVTSAQKNPTAFYLCASSSGPPGTYEQYFGPGTRLTVT.